Following are 25 T cell receptor beta chains from one sample sequenced in a study of blood T cell repertoires in COVID-19. The table came from immunoSEQ multiplex PCR; TCRdb's copy has only in-frame clones and leaves some out. The sample lists fewer than 250,000 clones, roughly 80% occurring once. The sample was peripheral blood. The receptors originated from a woman aged 55-70 years with COVID-19, enrolled during active disease.

The chain links TRBV6-4 to TRBJ1-2, with D perhaps matching TRBD1 (6 bases). This CDR3 is 16 amino acids long. The V and J ends lost 6 bases and 6 bases respectively, with 23 bases between them. Per germline, CDR1 MRHNA and CDR2 SNTAGT. CDR3 loop: CASSPTPTGYPDGYTF. CDR3 sequence (DNA): TGTGCCAGCAGCCCGACGCCGACAGGATACCCTGATGGCTACACCTTC.

The chain's CDR3 is CASSQGPSGSGGELFF. The CDR3 DNA sequence: TGTGCCAGCAGCCAAGGTCCTAGCGGGAGTGGCGGGGAGCTGTTTTTT. This chain joins TRBV3-1 (or the pseudogene TRBV3-2) and TRBJ2-2; TRBD2 aligns across 10 bases. Trimming cost V 1 base and J 7 bases; bases outside gene matches: 6. Germline-derived CDR1 and CDR2 are LGHDT and YNNKEL (reference sequence). The CDR3 is made up of 16 amino acids.

The CDR3 is CASSWRTSGNNEQFF. DNA for the CDR3: TGCGCCAGCAGCTGGCGGACTAGCGGTAACAATGAGCAGTTCTTC. The chain joins TRBV5-1 to TRBJ2-1; 10 positions agree with TRBD2. The V segment lost 3 bases and the J segment 5 bases; nucleotides outside the gene matches: 5. The CDR3 runs 15 residues. Germline V gene data show CDR1 as SGHRS and CDR2 as YFSETQ.

The chain carries TRBV5-6 and TRBJ1-2; 8 bases are shared with TRBD1. This CDR3 has 15 residues. The ends lost 4 bases at V and 2 bases at J; junction bases unmatched: 7. Germline V gene sequence: CDR1 SGHDT, CDR2 YYEEEE. CDR3 residues: CASSGGTGGNYGYTF. The CDR3 region has the DNA TGTGCCAGCAGCGGCGGTACAGGGGGGAACTATGGCTACACCTTC.

Here the CDR3 reads CASSRTGAQETQYF. DNA for the CDR3: TGTGCCAGCAGTCGGACAGGGGCGCAAGAGACCCAGTACTTC. The V and J genes are TRBV6-5 and TRBJ2-5; TRBD1 aligns across 9 bases. Per germline, CDR1 MNHEY and CDR2 SVGAGI. This CDR3 is 14 amino acids long. V lost 5 bases to trimming and J lost 2 bases; unmatched junction nucleotides: 3.

This clone was picked up one time. The chain has TRBV28 and TRBJ2-6; 9 nucleotides line up with TRBD1. Germline trimming cut 3 bases from V and 2 bases from J; bases unmatched to any gene: 8. The germline gives CDR1 MDHEN, CDR2 SYDVKM. The CDR3 is 18 amino acids. CDR3 residues: CASSFPGQGLTGANVLTF. CDR3 DNA: TGTGCCAGCAGTTTCCCGGGACAGGGTTTGACTGGGGCCAACGTCCTGACTTTC.

The V gene is TRBV19, the J gene TRBJ2-3; 10 nucleotides line up with TRBD1. CDR1 and CDR2 (germline): LNHDA, SQIVND (reference sequence). The CDR3 sequence is 19 residues long. Unmatched junction bases numbered 9, after V lost 0 bases and J lost 0 bases. Here the CDR3 DNA reads TGTGCCAGTAGTATAGAGCGTACCGGGACAGGGGCAAGCACAGATACGCAGTATTTT. Its protein is CASSIERTGTGASTDTQYF. The whole variable domain, filled in from reference TRBV19 and TRBJ2-3, reads DGGITQSPKYLFRKEGQNVTLSCEQNLNHDAMYWYRQDPGQGLRLIYYSQIVNDFQKGDIAEGYSVSREKKESFPLTVTSAQKNPTAFYLCASSIERTGTGASTDTQYFGPGTRLTVL.

CDR3 bases: TGTGCCAGCAGCGCCGGGCGGGGGCGAGAGACCCAGTACTTC. Translation: CASSAGRGRETQYF. V usage is TRBV9 and J usage is TRBJ2-5, with D perhaps matching TRBD2 (7 bases). Germline V gene sequence: CDR1 SGDLS, CDR2 YYNGEE. Trimming removed 3 bases from V and 4 bases from J, with 13 bases in between. There are 14 residues in the CDR3.

This chain connects TRBV7-2 to TRBJ2-3, with 11 bases identical to TRBD1. The CDR3 consists of 14 residues. Germline assignment: CDR1 SGHTA and CDR2 FQGNSA. Unmatched junction bases numbered 3, after V lost 4 bases and J lost 6 bases. This CDR3 reads CASSSDRGLDTQYF. As DNA, the CDR3 is TGTGCCAGCAGCTCGGACAGGGGGCTCGATACGCAGTATTTT.

The chain joins TRBV5-1 to TRBJ2-6; 7 bases map to TRBD1. The germline V gene encodes CDR1 SGHRS and CDR2 YFSETQ. The CDR3 length is 16 residues. The V segment lost 4 bases and the J segment 2 bases; nucleotides outside the gene matches: 6. The CDR3 protein is CASSTPDRAGANVLTF. The CDR3 DNA reads TGCGCCAGCAGCACACCTGACAGGGCTGGGGCCAACGTCCTGACTTTC.

The chain uses TRBV30 and TRBJ2-3; maybe TRBD2 (6 bases). Germline V gene sequence: CDR1 GTSNPN, CDR2 SVGIG (reference sequence). Trimming cost V 5 bases and J 4 bases, with 13 bases left between them. The CDR3 runs 13 residues. The CDR3, as DNA: TGTGCCTGGGGCACGGGACTGGCAGATACGCAGTATTTT. It is translated as CAWGTGLADTQYF. The whole variable domain, filled in from reference TRBV30 and TRBJ2-3, reads SQTIHQWPATLVQPVGSPLSLECTVEGTSNPNLYWYRQAAGRGLQLLFYSVGIGQISSEVPQNLSASRPQDRQFILSSKKLLLSDSGFYLCAWGTGLADTQYFGPGTRLTVL.

In its sample, this clone was seen once. The genes are TRBV7-9 and TRBJ2-3, with 10 bases lining up with TRBD1. CDR3 size: 16 residues. The junction had 2 bases not matched to a gene; V was cut back by 2 bases and J by 0 bases. CDR1 is SEHNR and CDR2 is FQNEAQ in the germline V gene (reference sequence). CDR3 sequence (DNA): TGTGCCAGCAGCTTAAGACAGGGGGCGAGCACAGATACGCAGTATTTT. Amino acids: CASSLRQGASTDTQYF.

This chain links TRBV7-9 with TRBJ1-6; 10 bases fit TRBD1. CDR3 length equals 15 residues. Trimming took 1 base from V and 10 from J; bases not matched to a gene: 4. Germline V lookup: CDR1 SEHNR, CDR2 FQNEAQ (reference sequence). In nucleotides, the CDR3 is TGTGCCAGCAGCTTAGATTGGGACAGGGGATCACCCCTCCACTTT. It codes for CASSLDWDRGSPLHF.

The chain combines TRBV19 with TRBJ2-1; 11 positions match TRBD2. This CDR3 is 16 amino acids long. Germline V gives CDR1 LNHDA, CDR2 SQIVND (reference sequence). Germline trimming cut 1 base from V and 7 bases from J; bases unmatched to any gene: 6. Here the CDR3 DNA reads TGTGCCAGTAGTATAGGTAGCGGGAGGGCCAGGAATGAGCAGTTCTTC. Encoded protein: CASSIGSGRARNEQFF.

V and J are TRBV7-8 and TRBJ1-1, with 7 bases identical to TRBD1. This CDR3 contains 13 residues. Germline values: CDR1 SGHVS, CDR2 FQNEAQ. The J segment lost 8 bases and the V segment lost 3 bases, leaving 6 bases of the junction unmatched. The CDR3 spells CASSFNRDREAFF. The CDR3 DNA sequence: TGTGCCAGCAGCTTTAACCGGGACAGAGAAGCTTTCTTT.

V is TRBV25-1 and J is TRBJ1-4, with 7 bases matching TRBD1. Germline trimming cut 2 bases from V and 8 bases from J; bases unmatched to any gene: 8. Germline-derived CDR1 and CDR2 are MGHDK and SYGVNS. The CDR3 covers 15 residues. The chain's CDR3 is CASSEGTASREKLFF. The CDR3 DNA reads as TGTGCCAGCAGTGAAGGGACAGCGAGTAGAGAAAAACTGTTTTTT.

This chain joins TRBV11-3 and TRBJ2-7, with D unclear. Germline CDR1 reads SGHNT; CDR2 reads YENEEA. The CDR3 has 13 amino acids. The germline V and J ends were trimmed by 1 base and 1 base, with 5 bases remaining between them. The CDR3 bases are TGTGCCAGCAGCTTAGGCAGGTCCTACGAGCAGTACTTC. Translation gives CASSLGRSYEQYF.

The rearrangement links TRBV6-4 to TRBJ2-7, with D perhaps matching TRBD1 (6 bases). The CDR3 has 16 amino acids. V lost 5 bases, J lost 2 bases, and 19 bases lay in between. CDR1 is MRHNA and CDR2 is SNTAGT in the germline V gene. CDR3 loop: CASSLPRLGGPYEQYF. DNA of the CDR3: TGTGCCAGCAGTCTCCCCAGGTTAGGGGGACCCTACGAGCAGTACTTC.

The rearrangement joins TRBV3-1 (or the pseudogene TRBV3-2) to TRBJ2-2; 12 bases map to TRBD2. Germline V gives CDR1 LGHDT, CDR2 YNNKEL (reference sequence). V gave up 8 bases and J gave up 6 bases; unmatched junction bases: 7. The length of the CDR3 is 15 residues. CDR3 in DNA: TGTGCCAGCTCCCTAGCGGGAGGGCCCGCCGGGGAGCTGTTTTTT. This encodes CASSLAGGPAGELFF.

In its sample, this clone was seen a few times. V is TRBV29-1 and J is TRBJ1-5; 8 nucleotides match TRBD1. The CDR3 runs to 12 residues. Looked up from germline, CDR1 is SQVTM and CDR2 is ANQGSEA. V was pared by 7 bases and J by 5 bases, with 4 bases of the junction left unmatched. The CDR3 nucleotides are TGCAGCGCCGGGGGACAGGATCAGCCCCAGCATTTT. Encoded protein: CSAGGQDQPQHF.

The genes are TRBV18 and TRBJ1-6; 11 nucleotides align to TRBD1. Germline V CDR1 and CDR2: KGHSH, LQKENI. J lost 8 bases, V lost 3 bases, and 0 bases had no gene match. The CDR3 runs to 14 residues. The CDR3 DNA reads TGTGCCAGCTCACCGGGACAGGGGGATTCACCCCTCCACTTT. Amino acid sequence: CASSPGQGDSPLHF.

The chain couples TRBV5-4 to TRBJ2-6; weak D call: TRBD1 (5 bases). The germline CDR1 and CDR2 sequences are SGHNT and YYREEE (reference sequence). The CDR3 contains 15 residues. The V gene lost 3 bases and the J gene lost 2 bases, with 9 bases spanning the gap. The chain's CDR3 is CASSSRVTGANVLTF. The CDR3, as DNA: TGTGCCAGCAGCTCCAGGGTAACTGGGGCCAACGTCCTGACTTTC.

The chain has TRBV27 and TRBJ2-5, with D possibly matching TRBD1 (6 bases). CDR1 is MNHEY and CDR2 is SMNVEV in the germline V gene (reference sequence). This CDR3 contains 14 residues. Trimming removed 4 bases at V and 5 bases at J, with 14 bases between. The CDR3 protein is CASSSRTEPETQYF. CDR3 DNA sequence: TGTGCCAGCAGTTCCCGGACAGAACCGGAGACCCAGTACTTC.

The J gene is TRBJ2-7, the V gene TRBV6-5, with D uncertain. V lost 6 bases and J lost 4, with 13 bases in between. Germline lookup yields CDR1 MNHEY and CDR2 SVGAGI. The CDR3 runs to 13 residues. For the CDR3, the DNA is TGTGCCAGCAGCACCGCTAGTCAATACGAGCAGTACTTC. Its translation is CASSTASQYEQYF.

The rearrangement joins TRBV7-9 to TRBJ1-1; 7 nucleotides align to TRBD1. Trimming removed 3 bases from V and 1 base from J; junction bases left unmatched: 2. There are 14 residues in the CDR3. CDR1 is SEHNR and CDR2 is FQNEAQ in the germline V gene (reference sequence). This CDR3 is CASSLTGPNTEAFF. As DNA, the CDR3 is TGTGCCAGCAGCTTGACAGGGCCGAACACTGAAGCTTTCTTT.